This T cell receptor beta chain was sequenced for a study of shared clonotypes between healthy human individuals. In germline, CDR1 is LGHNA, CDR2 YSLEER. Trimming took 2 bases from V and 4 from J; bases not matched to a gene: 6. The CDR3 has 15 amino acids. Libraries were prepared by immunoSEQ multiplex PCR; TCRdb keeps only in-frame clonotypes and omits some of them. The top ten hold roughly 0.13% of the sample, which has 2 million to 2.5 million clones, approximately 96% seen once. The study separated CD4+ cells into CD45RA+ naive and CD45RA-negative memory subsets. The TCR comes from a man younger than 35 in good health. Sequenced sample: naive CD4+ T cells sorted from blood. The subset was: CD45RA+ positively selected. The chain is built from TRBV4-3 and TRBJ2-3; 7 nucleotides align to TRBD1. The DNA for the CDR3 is TGCGCCAGCAGCCAACCAGACAGGGCCGCAGATACGCAGTATTTT. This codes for CASSQPDRAADTQYF.